The 20 T cell receptor beta chains below come from one sample, sequenced in a study of shared clonotypes between healthy human individuals. Produced via immunoSEQ multiplex PCR; TCRdb's table is partial and in-frame only. The data contain around 2.1 million clones, more than 85% of them singletons. Naive CD8 cells lacked CD45RO and underwent positive selection for CCR7, leaving out terminally differentiated effector memory CD45RA+ cells. The sequencing sample was made of naive CD8+ T cells from PBMCs. The origin of the receptors is a man in his late teens or twenties in good health. Some clones in this sample may be carry-over from other donors' samples.

The J gene is TRBJ2-3, the V gene TRBV7-9, with D maybe TRBD2 (5 bases). The CDR3 is 15 amino acids. The V and J ends lost 0 bases and 5 bases respectively, with 12 bases between them. Looked up from germline, CDR1 is SEHNR and CDR2 is FQNEAQ (reference sequence). For the CDR3, the DNA is TGTGCCAGCAGCTTAGCGGGAGAGTATGGAGATACGCAGTATTTT. This gives the protein CASSLAGEYGDTQYF.

The chain is built from TRBV28 and TRBJ2-5; 11 nucleotides line up with TRBD2. The length of the CDR3 is 17 residues. CDR1 and CDR2 (germline): MDHEN, SYDVKM. The V and J ends lost 5 bases and 9 bases, in that order; junction bases with no gene match: 17. Here the CDR3 DNA reads TGTGCCAGCAGTCCTAGGGGACTAGCGGAAAAATATATGTCCCAGTACTTC. This sequence encodes CASSPRGLAEKYMSQYF. The full variable domain, rest sourced from reference TRBV28 and TRBJ2-5, is DVKVTQSSRYLVKRTGEKVFLECVQDMDHENMFWYRQDPGLGLRLIYFSYDVKMKEKGDIPEGYSVSREKKERFSLILESASTNQTSMYLCASSPRGLAEKYMSQYFGPGTRLLVL.

Concerning this clone itself: Distinct nucleotide sequences in the sample also encode this CDR3. This chain uses TRBV29-1 with TRBJ1-2, with a weak D call TRBD1 (5 bases). The CDR3 consists of 15 residues. From germline, CDR1 is SQVTM and CDR2 ANQGSEA. Trimming cost V 0 bases and J 4 bases, with 15 bases left between them. CDR3 nucleotides: TGCAGCGTTGAAGATACTCTCCCTACAGGCTATGGCTACACCTTC. It is translated as CSVEDTLPTGYGYTF.

The J gene is TRBJ2-7, the V gene TRBV2; D is ambiguous. The CDR3 length is 11 residues. Looked up from germline, CDR1 is SNHLY and CDR2 is FYNNEI. V gave up 2 bases and J gave up 3 bases, with 2 bases separating them. CDR3 bases: TGTGCCAGCAGTGAATTCTACGAGCAGTACTTC. Protein sequence: CASSEFYEQYF.

CDR3 residues: CASSSYNEQFF. The CDR3 nucleotides read TGTGCCAGCTCAAGTTACAATGAGCAGTTCTTC. This rearrangement joins TRBV18 to TRBJ2-1, with D hard to call. CDR1 and CDR2 from the germline V gene are KGHSH and LQKENI. V was cut by 5 bases and J by 4 bases, with 3 bases left in between. This CDR3 is built from 11 residues.

CDR3 DNA sequence: TGTGCCAGCAGCTTGGGGGGCGGTGACGAGCAGTACTTC. It is translated as CASSLGGGDEQYF. The chain carries TRBV9 and TRBJ2-7; D may correspond to TRBD1 or TRBD2 (6 bases each). V lost 4 bases to trimming and J lost 5 bases, with 13 bases between them. Germline CDR1 reads SGDLS; CDR2 reads YYNGEE. The CDR3 loop spans 13 amino acids.

This clone was detected only once. J is TRBJ1-1 and V is TRBV4-1; tentatively, D is TRBD1 (5 bases). The CDR3 length is 15 residues. CDR1 MGHRA and CDR2 YSYEKL come from the germline V gene. V lost 4 bases, J lost 4 bases, and 16 bases lay in between. The CDR3 sequence is CASSRLGGDGTEAFF. CDR3 DNA sequence: TGCGCCAGCAGCCGCCTTGGGGGTGACGGCACTGAAGCTTTCTTT.

The V and J genes are TRBV28 and TRBJ2-2, with 7 nucleotides matching TRBD2. CDR1 is MDHEN, CDR2 SYDVKM, per germline. The CDR3 is made up of 15 amino acids. Losses at the gene ends were 7 bases for V and 4 bases for J; bases not matched to a gene: 9. In nucleotides, the CDR3 is TGTGCCAGCAACGCGAGGCGGGAGAGCACCGGGGAGCTGTTTTTT. Protein: CASNARRESTGELFF.

Points on this clone: The same CDR3 arises from other DNA sequences in this sample as well. The V call is TRBV7-3, the J call TRBJ2-2; D ambiguous. From germline, CDR1 is SGHTA and CDR2 FQGTGA. V was shortened by 1 base and J by 1 base, with 4 bases between the two germline ends. This CDR3 is 14 amino acids long. The chain's CDR3 is CASSLMGNTGELFF. In nucleotides, the CDR3 is TGTGCCAGCAGCTTAATGGGGAACACCGGGGAGCTGTTTTTT.

The genes are TRBV27 and TRBJ2-7, with D maybe TRBD1 (6 bases). This CDR3 has 15 amino acids. V dropped 5 bases and J dropped 3 bases, with 17 bases sitting between them. CDR1 and CDR2 from the germline V gene are MNHEY and SMNVEV (reference sequence). The DNA for the CDR3 is TGTGCCAGCAGTCCGACAGGTGGAGGATTCTACGAGCAGTACTTC. It is translated as CASSPTGGGFYEQYF.

This chain connects TRBV4-1 to TRBJ2-2, with D possibly being TRBD2 (5 bases). The CDR3 consists of 17 residues. Trimming removed 5 bases at V and 2 bases at J, with 18 bases between. Germline loops: CDR1 MGHRA, CDR2 YSYEKL. The CDR3 nucleotides are TGCGCCAGCAGCACACATTCAAGGACTCCAAACACCGGGGAGCTGTTTTTT. This encodes CASSTHSRTPNTGELFF.

This chain uses TRBV5-6 with TRBJ2-1; 8 positions agree with TRBD2. CDR1 is SGHDT and CDR2 is YYEEEE in the germline V gene. The CDR3 extends over 15 amino acids. V trimming: 7 bases; J trimming: 9 bases; junction bases outside the gene matches: 15. CDR3 residues: CASGLQPGLGVEQFF. CDR3 in DNA: TGTGCCAGCGGATTGCAGCCGGGACTAGGAGTTGAGCAGTTCTTC.

This sequence joins TRBV4-1 and TRBJ2-1; no clear D. The germline V gene has CDR1 MGHRA and CDR2 YSYEKL. V was cut by 3 bases and J by 6 bases, with 12 bases left in between. The CDR3 is 14 residues long. The CDR3 reads CASSHPPTPNEQFF. DNA of the CDR3: TGCGCCAGCAGCCACCCCCCTACCCCCAATGAGCAGTTCTTC.

This chain links TRBV9 with TRBJ2-2; 12 bases are a match to TRBD2. CDR1 and CDR2 (germline): SGDLS, YYNGEE. With V trimmed by 5 bases and J by 6 bases, 8 bases remained unmatched. CDR3 length: 16 residues. The chain's CDR3 is CASRGQGTSGPGELFF. DNA for the CDR3: TGTGCCAGCAGAGGACAGGGGACTAGCGGGCCCGGGGAGCTGTTTTTT.

The chain employs TRBV19 and TRBJ1-1; D gene unclear. Trimming cost V 3 bases and J 1 base, with 15 bases left between them. This CDR3 is built from 16 residues. Germline CDR1 is LNHDA and CDR2 is SQIVND (reference sequence). DNA of the CDR3: TGTGCCAGTAGTATTATTGGGCAGGTCGGGAACACTGAAGCTTTCTTT. It is translated as CASSIIGQVGNTEAFF.

The genes are TRBV28 and TRBJ1-1; D ambiguous. The CDR3 is 13 residues long. From germline, CDR1 is MDHEN and CDR2 SYDVKM. The V end was cut by 3 bases, the J end by 7 bases, with 12 bases between. The CDR3 nucleotides are TGTGCCAGCAGTTTGACGGGAGGCGATGAAGCTTTCTTT. This encodes CASSLTGGDEAFF.

This chain joins TRBV6-1 and TRBJ2-7; no definite D call. This CDR3 is built from 13 residues. Trimming cost V 6 bases and J 0 bases, with 9 bases left between them. Germline values: CDR1 MNHNS, CDR2 SASEGT. CDR3 DNA sequence: TGTGCCAGCAGGACTCGTCTCTCCTACGAGCAGTACTTC. Its protein product is CASRTRLSYEQYF.

The rearrangement joins TRBV10-1 to TRBJ2-2; TRBD2 matches 9 bases. J lost 4 bases, V lost 4 bases, and 4 bases had no gene match. The V gene's germline CDR1 is WNHNN and CDR2 SYGVQD (reference sequence). The CDR3 contains 15 residues. CDR3 loop: CASSGAGGGTGELFF. CDR3 DNA sequence: TGCGCCAGCAGTGGAGCGGGAGGCGGCACCGGGGAGCTGTTTTTT.

The rearrangement joins TRBV6-5 to TRBJ1-1; weak D call: TRBD1 (5 bases). Trimming removed 7 bases from V and 4 bases from J, with 16 bases in between. CDR3 length: 14 residues. CDR1 is MNHEY, CDR2 SVGAGI, per germline. This CDR3 reads CASTLGDGSTEAFF. The CDR3 region has the DNA TGTGCCAGCACCTTGGGGGACGGTTCCACTGAAGCTTTCTTT.

J is TRBJ2-1 and V is TRBV30, with TRBD2 as a possible D gene (6 bases). Trimming removed 4 bases from V and 6 bases from J, with 13 bases in between. CDR1 and CDR2 (germline): GTSNPN, SVGIG (reference sequence). The CDR3 runs 13 residues. The CDR3 spells CAWTSGRGNEQFF. The CDR3 bases are TGTGCCTGGACCAGCGGGCGAGGCAATGAGCAGTTCTTC.